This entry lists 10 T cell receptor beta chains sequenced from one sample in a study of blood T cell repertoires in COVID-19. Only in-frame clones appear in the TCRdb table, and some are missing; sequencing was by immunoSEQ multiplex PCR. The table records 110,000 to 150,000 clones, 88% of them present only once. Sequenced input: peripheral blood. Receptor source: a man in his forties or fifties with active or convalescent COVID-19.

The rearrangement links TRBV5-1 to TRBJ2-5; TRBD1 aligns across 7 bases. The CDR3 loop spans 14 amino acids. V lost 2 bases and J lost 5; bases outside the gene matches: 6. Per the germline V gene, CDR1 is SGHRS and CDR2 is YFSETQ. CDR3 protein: CASSLRTGEETQYF. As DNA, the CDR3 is TGCGCCAGCAGCTTAAGGACAGGAGAGGAGACCCAGTACTTC.

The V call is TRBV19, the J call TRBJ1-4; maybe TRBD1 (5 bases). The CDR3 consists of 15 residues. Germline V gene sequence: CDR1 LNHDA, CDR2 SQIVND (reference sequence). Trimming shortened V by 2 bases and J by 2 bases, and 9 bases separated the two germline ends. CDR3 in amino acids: CASSIRGMTNEKLFF. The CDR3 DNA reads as TGTGCCAGTAGTATACGGGGGATGACTAATGAAAAACTGTTTTTT.

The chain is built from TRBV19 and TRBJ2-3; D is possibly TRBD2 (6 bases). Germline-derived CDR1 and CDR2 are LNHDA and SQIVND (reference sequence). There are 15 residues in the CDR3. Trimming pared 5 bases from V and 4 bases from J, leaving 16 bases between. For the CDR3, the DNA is TGTGCCAGTAGTTTTGAGGGAGGCTGGGCAGATACGCAGTATTTT. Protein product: CASSFEGGWADTQYF.

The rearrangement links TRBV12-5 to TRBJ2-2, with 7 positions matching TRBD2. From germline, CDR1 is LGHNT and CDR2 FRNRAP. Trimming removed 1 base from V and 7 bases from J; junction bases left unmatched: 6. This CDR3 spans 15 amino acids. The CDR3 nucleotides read TGTGCTAGTGGTTTGGGGACTAGTGTAGGCGGGGAGCTGTTTTTT. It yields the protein CASGLGTSVGGELFF.

CDR3 loop: CATSTSGGFSYEQYF. CDR3 DNA sequence: TGTGCCACCAGCACATCCGGGGGGTTCTCCTACGAGCAGTACTTC. The V call is TRBV24-1, the J call TRBJ2-7, with 7 bases that match TRBD2. V dropped 7 bases and J dropped 0; count of bases not matched to a gene: 8. Looked up from germline, CDR1 is KGHDR and CDR2 is SFDVKD. The CDR3 loop spans 15 amino acids.

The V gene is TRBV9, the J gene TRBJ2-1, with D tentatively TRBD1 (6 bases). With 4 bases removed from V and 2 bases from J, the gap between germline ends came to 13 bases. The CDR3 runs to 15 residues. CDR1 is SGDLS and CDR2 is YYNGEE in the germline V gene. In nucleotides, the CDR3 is TGTGCCAGCAGCACCTCAAAGGGGGCCTACAATGAGCAGTTCTTC. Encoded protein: CASSTSKGAYNEQFF. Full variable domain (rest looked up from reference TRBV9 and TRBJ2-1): DSGVTQTPKHLITATGQRVTLRCSPRSGDLSVYWYQQSLDQGLQFLIQYYNGEERAKGNILERFSAQQFPDLHSELNLSSLELGDSALYFCASSTSKGAYNEQFFGPGTRLTVL.

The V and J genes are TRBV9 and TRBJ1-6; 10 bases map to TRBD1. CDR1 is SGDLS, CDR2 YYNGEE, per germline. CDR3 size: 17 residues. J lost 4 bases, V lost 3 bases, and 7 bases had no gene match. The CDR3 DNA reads TGTGCCAGCAGCGACCGGGACAGGGGTTTTTATAATTCACCCCTCCACTTT. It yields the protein CASSDRDRGFYNSPLHF.

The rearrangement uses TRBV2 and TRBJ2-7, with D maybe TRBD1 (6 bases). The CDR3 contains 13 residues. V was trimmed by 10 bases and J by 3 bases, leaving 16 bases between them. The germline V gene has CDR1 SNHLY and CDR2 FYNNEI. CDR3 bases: TGTGCCATATCCGGGACATCAAGCTACGAGCAGTACTTC. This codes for CAISGTSSYEQYF.

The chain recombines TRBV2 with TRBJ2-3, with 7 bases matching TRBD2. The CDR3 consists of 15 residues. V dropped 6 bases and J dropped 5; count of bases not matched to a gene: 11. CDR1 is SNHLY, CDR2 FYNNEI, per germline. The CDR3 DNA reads TGTGCCAGCAGCGAGACCGGGAGGAGAATAGATACGCAGTATTTT. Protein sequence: CASSETGRRIDTQYF.

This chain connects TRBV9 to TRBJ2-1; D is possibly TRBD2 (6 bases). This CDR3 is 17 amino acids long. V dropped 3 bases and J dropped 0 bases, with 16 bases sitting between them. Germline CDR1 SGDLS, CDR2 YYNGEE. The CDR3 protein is CASSARDSPGSYNEQFF. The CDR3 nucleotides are TGTGCCAGCAGCGCCCGGGACTCCCCTGGCTCCTACAATGAGCAGTTCTTC.